These 20 T cell receptor beta chains were all obtained from the same sample, sequenced in a study of T cell repertoires in cytomegalovirus infection. A single record per CDR3 protein comes from TCRdb applying MiXCR to the reads. The sample has around 180,000 distinct CDR3 sequences, about 21% seen once. The sequencing input was PBMCs. All receptors derive from a human donor in good health (CMV status not recorded). Some clones in this sample may be carry-over from other donors' samples.

A remark on this clonotype: Possible read error: a much larger clone is one base away. The rearrangement links TRBV28 to TRBJ1-2, with D uncertain. Trimming took 2 bases from V and 3 from J, leaving 10 bases between them. From germline, CDR1 is MDHEN and CDR2 SYDVKM. The length of the CDR3 is 14 residues. CDR3 residues: CASSLPSHDYGYTF. In nucleotides, the CDR3 is TGTGCCAGCAGTTTACCCTCCCATGACTATGGCTACACCTTC.

This clonotype was counted at least ten times. V gene TRBV7-2 combines with J gene TRBJ2-7; D perhaps matches TRBD1 (7 bases). This CDR3 has 13 amino acids. The V and J ends lost 7 bases and 4 bases respectively, with 14 bases between them. Germline lookup yields CDR1 SGHTA and CDR2 FQGNSA. This CDR3 is CASKEGAAYEQYF. The CDR3 DNA reads as TGTGCCAGCAAGGAGGGGGCAGCTTACGAGCAGTACTTC.

In its sample, this clonotype was seen many times. V and J are TRBV6-5 and TRBJ2-1, with 8 positions matching TRBD2. The junction had 16 bases not matched to a gene; V was cut back by 2 bases and J by 10 bases. Germline CDR1 MNHEY, CDR2 SVGAGI. The CDR3 sequence is 17 residues long. CDR3 in amino acids: CASSYPSRAGVVGEQFF. Written as DNA, the CDR3 is TGTGCCAGCAGTTACCCCTCTAGAGCGGGAGTGGTCGGGGAGCAGTTCTTC.

Many counts were recorded for this clonotype. This chain joins TRBV7-3 and TRBJ2-1, with D unclear. CDR3 length: 15 amino acids. CDR1 SGHTA and CDR2 FQGTGA come from the germline V gene. V was cut by 5 bases and J by 9 bases, with 20 bases left in between. The CDR3 sequence: CASSLRLGSSPEQFF. For the CDR3, the DNA is TGTGCCAGCAGCCTCAGGTTGGGAAGTTCCCCTGAGCAGTTCTTC.

This clonotype was counted at least ten times. This sequence joins TRBV30 and TRBJ1-4; D not certain. There are 14 residues in the CDR3. Trimming stripped 2 bases from V and 3 bases from J, with 10 bases between. Germline V gene data show CDR1 as GTSNPN and CDR2 as SVGIG (reference sequence). The CDR3 DNA follows: TGTGCCTGGAGTAAGAGGATTCCTAATGAAAAACTGTTTTTT. Protein product: CAWSKRIPNEKLFF.

Points on this clonotype: This may arise from a read error, as a much more abundant clone is one base away. The chain recombines TRBV7-6 with TRBJ2-1; D is possibly TRBD2 (6 bases). CDR1 is SGHVS and CDR2 is FNYEAQ in the germline V gene. The CDR3 sequence is 16 residues long. Trimming shortened V by 5 bases and J by 0 bases, and 14 bases separated the two germline ends. The CDR3 reads CASSTWDGSSYNEQFF. In nucleotides, the CDR3 is TGTGCCAGCAGCACTTGGGACGGGAGCTCCTACAATGAGCAGTTCTTC.

The chain couples TRBV20-1 to TRBJ1-1; D uncertain. Trimming took 3 bases from V and 0 from J, leaving 11 bases between them. Germline CDR1 is DFQATT and CDR2 is SNEGSKA (reference sequence). The CDR3 length is 14 residues. The CDR3 loop is CSASSLGVNTEAFF. The CDR3 DNA sequence: TGCAGTGCTAGCAGTTTAGGCGTGAACACTGAAGCTTTCTTT.

The rearrangement uses TRBV29-1 and TRBJ2-7, with D tentatively TRBD1 (5 bases). Germline CDR1 is SQVTM and CDR2 is ANQGSEA. The CDR3 totals 14 residues. V was shortened by 4 bases and J by 4 bases, with 17 bases between the two germline ends. The CDR3 DNA reads as TGCAGCGTTGTTCCGGACACTACATCTTACGAGCAGTACTTC. Protein sequence: CSVVPDTTSYEQYF.

The CDR3: CASGFGEQFF. In DNA, the CDR3 is TGTGCCAGTGGTTTCGGTGAGCAGTTCTTC. This chain uses TRBV19 with TRBJ2-1; D call uncertain. The CDR3 sequence is 10 residues long. Trimming stripped 8 bases from V and 9 bases from J, with 8 bases between. Germline lookup yields CDR1 LNHDA and CDR2 SQIVND (reference sequence).

The chain employs TRBV11-3 and TRBJ2-1; a possible D gene is TRBD1 (6 bases). The CDR3 totals 12 residues. Germline CDR1 SGHNT, CDR2 YENEEA. The V and J ends lost 5 bases and 5 bases respectively, with 7 bases between them. The CDR3 region is CASSRQDNEQFF. CDR3 bases: TGTGCCAGCAGCAGACAGGACAATGAGCAGTTCTTC.

In regard to this clonotype: A junction boundary mismatches the germline segment, possibly from a read error. The genes are TRBV6-1 and TRBJ2-5, with 8 nucleotides matching TRBD2. CDR1 and CDR2 from the germline V gene are MNHNS and SASEGT. The CDR3 has 15 amino acids. CDR3 loop: CASSRTSIRPEIQYF. The CDR3 region has the DNA TGTGCCAGCAGTAGGACTAGCATCAGACCGGAGATCCAGTACTTC.

This clonotype has a count of ten or more. The chain couples TRBV7-2 to TRBJ2-5, with D possibly being TRBD2 (5 bases). Germline CDR1 is SGHTA and CDR2 is FQGNSA. The CDR3 extends over 13 amino acids. Deletions cut 4 bases from V and 5 bases from J, with 11 bases between. The CDR3 nucleotides are TGTGCCAGCAGCTCTAGGAGGTTTGAGACCCAGTACTTC. Its protein product is CASSSRRFETQYF.

The gene calls are TRBV29-1 and TRBJ2-7, with 9 bases that match TRBD1. Per germline, CDR1 SQVTM and CDR2 ANQGSEA. The CDR3 consists of 14 residues. With V trimmed by 6 bases and J by 0 bases, 6 bases remained unmatched. CDR3 bases: TGCAGCGTCCTCCCGGACAGGGGCTCCTACGAGCAGTACTTC. Protein: CSVLPDRGSYEQYF.

The V gene is TRBV7-6, the J gene TRBJ1-1; no clear D. Trimming pared 5 bases from V and 8 bases from J, leaving 9 bases between. Germline V gene sequence: CDR1 SGHVS, CDR2 FNYEAQ. The CDR3 runs to 11 residues. The CDR3 DNA sequence: TGTGCCAGCAGCAGGAGTCCAGAAGCTTTCTTT. Translating gives CASSRSPEAFF.

The chain links TRBV4-1 to TRBJ2-7; weak D call: TRBD1 (5 bases). V lost 1 base, J lost 1 base, and 11 bases lay in between. The length of the CDR3 is 15 residues. Germline lookup yields CDR1 MGHRA and CDR2 YSYEKL. The chain's CDR3 is CASSQGQGRSYEQYF. The DNA of the CDR3 is TGCGCCAGCAGCCAAGGGCAGGGAAGGTCCTACGAGCAGTACTTC.

This clonotype has just a few counts. The chain uses TRBV29-1 and TRBJ1-3, with TRBD1 as a possible D gene (6 bases). CDR3 length: 15 residues. V was cut by 7 bases and J by 0 bases, with 16 bases left in between. Germline CDR1 and CDR2: SQVTM and ANQGSEA. CDR3 sequence (DNA): TGCAGCGCTTGGACAGCGCCCAACTCTGGAAACACCATATATTTT. Its translation: CSAWTAPNSGNTIYF.

Concerning this clonotype: It may be a read error: a sequence one base away is much more abundant. This chain links TRBV6-5 with TRBJ2-7, with D perhaps TRBD2 (6 bases). CDR1 is MNHEY, CDR2 SVGAGI, per germline. This CDR3 has 18 amino acids. The V end lost 11 bases, the J end lost 0 bases, and 29 bases lay between the germline ends. CDR3 region: CACQNWAGPGGASYEQYF. The CDR3 DNA reads TGTGCCTGCCAAAACTGGGCCGGGCCGGGCGGGGCCTCCTACGAGCAGTACTTC.

CDR3 bases: TGTGCCAGCAGCCAAGTAGGGGCCGAGCAGTACTTC. This encodes CASSQVGAEQYF. The rearrangement uses TRBV4-2 and TRBJ2-7, with D possibly matching TRBD1 (5 bases). The V end was cut by 1 base, the J end by 6 bases, with 7 bases between. The CDR3 has 12 residues. The germline CDR1 and CDR2 sequences are LGHNA and YNFKEQ.

This clonotype was detected only a few times. The chain is built from TRBV19 and TRBJ1-1; D is perhaps TRBD1 (5 bases). Per germline, CDR1 LNHDA and CDR2 SQIVND (reference sequence). This CDR3 has 17 amino acids. The V end lost 1 base, the J end lost 0 bases, and 15 bases lay between the germline ends. CDR3 residues: CASSIGGTLPLNTEAFF. CDR3 bases: TGTGCCAGTAGTATAGGGGGGACCTTACCCTTGAACACTGAAGCTTTCTTT.

The gene calls are TRBV5-1 and TRBJ1-1; D unresolved. CDR1 is SGHRS, CDR2 YFSETQ, per germline. V was trimmed by 0 bases and J by 0 bases, leaving 6 bases between them. The CDR3 has 14 amino acids. CDR3 sequence: CASSLEHLNTEAFF. The CDR3 DNA is TGCGCCAGCAGCTTGGAACACTTGAACACTGAAGCTTTCTTT.